The 28 T cell receptor beta chains below were found in one sample sequenced in a study of blood T cell repertoires in COVID-19. This table comes from immunoSEQ multiplex PCR, and its TCRdb copy is limited to in-frame clones, with some not included. This sample yields around 94,000 clones, of which 80% to 90% are seen a single time; about 10% belongs to the top ten. The sequenced material came from peripheral blood. All receptors come from a man aged 35 to 55 with active or convalescent COVID-19.

There are a few counts of this clone. CDR3 sequence: CASSQDTASGAYSTDTQYF. The CDR3 region has the DNA TGCGCCAGCAGCCAAGATACAGCTAGCGGGGCATATAGCACAGATACGCAGTATTTT. V gene TRBV4-1 combines with J gene TRBJ2-3; 9 bases are a match to TRBD2. V lost 0 bases and J lost 0; bases outside the gene matches: 10. The V gene's germline CDR1 is MGHRA and CDR2 YSYEKL. The length of the CDR3 is 19 residues.

The chain joins TRBV7-2 to TRBJ1-1, with a possible D match to TRBD1 (5 bases). This CDR3 is built from 15 residues. The germline V and J ends were trimmed by 2 bases and 11 bases, with 21 bases remaining between them. Germline V lookup: CDR1 SGHTA, CDR2 FQGNSA. The CDR3 loop is CASSLYIGANVMAFF. The CDR3 region has the DNA TGTGCCAGCAGCTTATATATTGGGGCTAACGTGATGGCTTTCTTT. The variable domain in full, completed from reference TRBV7-2 and TRBJ1-1, reads GAGVSQSPSNKVTEKGKDVELRCDPISGHTALYWYRQSLGQGLEFLIYFQGNSAPDKSGLPSDRFSAERTGGSVSTLTIQRTQQEDSAVYLCASSLYIGANVMAFFGQGTRLTVV.

The V call is TRBV5-6, the J call TRBJ2-2; perhaps TRBD1 as D (5 bases). CDR3 length: 17 amino acids. Germline lookup yields CDR1 SGHDT and CDR2 YYEEEE. The V gene lost 4 bases and the J gene lost 1 base, with 17 bases spanning the gap. This CDR3 is CASSPQSRGWNTGELFF. The CDR3, as DNA: TGTGCCAGCAGCCCGCAGAGTAGGGGATGGAACACCGGGGAGCTGTTTTTT.

J is TRBJ2-7 and V is TRBV7-3, with 9 bases matching TRBD2. Germline values: CDR1 SGHTA, CDR2 FQGTGA. V trimming: 5 bases; J trimming: 6 bases; junction bases outside the gene matches: 5. The length of the CDR3 is 13 residues. The CDR3 loop reads CASSLSGGGEQYF. In nucleotides, the CDR3 is TGTGCCAGCAGCCTTAGCGGGGGTGGCGAGCAGTACTTC.

The chain links TRBV10-3 to TRBJ2-7; the D gene is possibly TRBD2 (5 bases). The V gene's germline CDR1 is ENHRY and CDR2 SYGVKD. The CDR3 spans 13 residues. The ends were cut back, 7 bases at V and 8 bases at J, with 18 bases in the middle. The DNA for the CDR3 is TGTGCCATCAATGGGTTATCGACGGGAAAGCAGTACTTC. Its protein product is CAINGLSTGKQYF.

V and J are TRBV7-9 and TRBJ1-4; no clear D gene. Trimming removed 1 base at V and 7 bases at J, with 13 bases between. Germline V gives CDR1 SEHNR, CDR2 FQNEAQ (reference sequence). The CDR3 is 15 amino acids. CDR3 residues: CASSLDRGWGEKLFF. The CDR3 bases are TGTGCCAGCAGCTTAGATCGGGGATGGGGTGAAAAACTGTTTTTT.

The rearrangement links TRBV6-5 to TRBJ2-3; 10 bases align to TRBD2. The germline gives CDR1 MNHEY, CDR2 SVGAGI. The CDR3 extends over 13 amino acids. Losses at the gene ends were 8 bases for V and 5 bases for J; bases not matched to a gene: 4. The CDR3 DNA sequence: TGTGCCAGCGAAGCGGGGGGGCAAGATACGCAGTATTTT. This codes for CASEAGGQDTQYF.

DNA of the CDR3: TGTGCCAGCACCCCCGTGAGGGGCACAGATACGCAGTATTTT. This translates into CASTPVRGTDTQYF. The chain joins TRBV5-6 to TRBJ2-3, with D perhaps TRBD2 (5 bases). Germline V lookup: CDR1 SGHDT, CDR2 YYEEEE. The CDR3 extends over 14 amino acids. The ends were cut back, 6 bases at V and 1 base at J, with 12 bases in the middle.

This sequence joins TRBV18 and TRBJ1-6, with 7 positions matching TRBD1. Germline loops: CDR1 KGHSH, CDR2 LQKENI. V lost 9 bases and J lost 5; bases outside the gene matches: 10. This CDR3 region has 15 residues. In DNA, the CDR3 is TGTGCCAGTTCGGGACAGTACCTCGATAATTCACCCCTCCACTTT. Encoded protein: CASSGQYLDNSPLHF.

V usage is TRBV19 and J usage is TRBJ2-3; a weak D match, TRBD2 (6 bases). V was clipped by 6 bases and J by 2 bases, with 12 bases between them. CDR3 length equals 14 residues. Germline V gene data show CDR1 as LNHDA and CDR2 as SQIVND (reference sequence). The DNA for the CDR3 is TGTGCCAGTAGACTGGGGGACTTCACAGATACGCAGTATTTT. Protein sequence: CASRLGDFTDTQYF.

This clone was observed once. The rearrangement uses TRBV5-1 and TRBJ2-1, with 12 bases fitting TRBD1. V lost 4 bases to trimming and J lost 3 bases; unmatched junction nucleotides: 8. Germline V CDR1 and CDR2: SGHRS, YFSETQ. The CDR3 totals 17 residues. As DNA, the CDR3 is TGCGCCAGCAGCCTCCGGGACAGGGGGCGGAACTACAATGAGCAGTTCTTC. It codes for CASSLRDRGRNYNEQFF.

This chain uses TRBV5-6 with TRBJ2-7; 8 bases map to TRBD1. This CDR3 spans 14 amino acids. CDR1 is SGHDT, CDR2 YYEEEE, per germline. With V trimmed by 1 base and J by 4 bases, 4 bases remained unmatched. The CDR3 sequence is CASSLQGAVYEQYF. CDR3 nucleotide sequence: TGTGCCAGCAGCTTGCAGGGGGCGGTGTACGAGCAGTACTTC.

The chain is built from TRBV5-3 and TRBJ2-1; TRBD2 is a possible D gene (7 bases). TRBV5-3 carries the ORF label, with uncertain function. The CDR3 extends over 17 amino acids. V was cut by 0 bases and J by 4 bases, with 17 bases left in between. The CDR3 reads CARSLEGERGSYNEQFF. CDR3 in DNA: TGTGCCAGAAGCTTGGAGGGGGAGCGGGGATCTTACAATGAGCAGTTCTTC.

The chain combines TRBV7-3 with TRBJ2-3; 8 positions match TRBD1. J lost 5 bases, V lost 4 bases, and 5 bases had no gene match. The CDR3 is made up of 14 amino acids. CDR1 SGHTA and CDR2 FQGTGA come from the germline V gene. CDR3 amino acids: CASSWTGIGDTQYF. The CDR3 DNA is TGTGCCAGCAGCTGGACAGGGATTGGAGATACGCAGTATTTT.

This clone showed up just once. The CDR3 carries no conserved terminal phenylalanine or tryptophan, so it likely arises from a read error. The DNA is omitted, as the CDR3 cannot be located on it reliably, and the CDR3 follows TCRdb's listing. The chain couples TRBV12-5 to TRBJ1-2; TRBD1, as called in the table, went unchecked against the DNA. CDR1 is LGHNT and CDR2 is FRNRAP in the germline V gene. The CDR3 comprises 14 residues, both ends counted. The CDR3 reads CASGIIALQGKTYG.

V usage is TRBV7-9 and J usage is TRBJ2-4; D is possibly TRBD1 (5 bases). CDR1 is SEHNR, CDR2 FQNEAQ, per germline (reference sequence). CDR3 length: 14 amino acids. Trimming removed 0 bases at V and 5 bases at J, with 8 bases between. CDR3 region: CASSLAGAENIQYF. As DNA, the CDR3 is TGTGCCAGCAGCTTAGCAGGGGCGGAAAACATTCAGTACTTC.

The V gene is TRBV9, the J gene TRBJ1-2; D might be TRBD1 (6 bases). The ends were cut back, 3 bases at V and 8 bases at J, with 14 bases in the middle. CDR3 length: 13 amino acids. Per the germline V gene, CDR1 is SGDLS and CDR2 is YYNGEE. CDR3 in DNA: TGTGCCAGCAGCGGGGACAAGCTCGTCGGCTACACCTTC. Protein product: CASSGDKLVGYTF.

The gene calls are TRBV7-2 and TRBJ2-5; no definite D call. Germline V gene data show CDR1 as SGHTA and CDR2 as FQGNSA. CDR3 length equals 13 residues. V gave up 4 bases and J gave up 4 bases, with 10 bases separating them. The CDR3 here is CASSSPERETQYF. In nucleotides, the CDR3 is TGTGCCAGCAGCTCCCCTGAGAGAGAGACCCAGTACTTC.

This clone was seen a handful of times. This sequence joins TRBV7-6 and TRBJ1-4; weak D call: TRBD1 (6 bases). Between the trimmed V and J ends, which lost 3 bases and 5 bases, there was a span of 10 bases. The germline gives CDR1 SGHVS, CDR2 FNYEAQ. The CDR3 spans 14 residues. The CDR3 nucleotides are TGTGCCAGCAGCTTGACAGGTTCGAATGAAAAACTGTTTTTT. It codes for CASSLTGSNEKLFF.

This clone was counted a single time. This chain uses TRBV2 with TRBJ2-3; 8 bases agree with TRBD2. Germline V lookup: CDR1 SNHLY, CDR2 FYNNEI. CDR3 length: 16 amino acids. V lost 6 bases to trimming and J lost 3 bases; unmatched junction nucleotides: 11. CDR3 sequence reads: CASRLTSGGRTDTQYF. CDR3 DNA: TGTGCCAGCAGGCTTACATCGGGGGGGAGAACAGATACGCAGTATTTT.

The genes are TRBV19 and TRBJ1-1; 7 bases map to TRBD1. Germline-derived CDR1 and CDR2 are LNHDA and SQIVND (reference sequence). Losses at the gene ends were 5 bases for V and 3 bases for J; bases not matched to a gene: 9. This CDR3 comprises 15 residues. The CDR3 coding sequence is TGTGCCAGTAGTCCTACCGACAGGGTGGACACTGAAGCTTTCTTT. Protein: CASSPTDRVDTEAFF.

This clone was observed a handful of times. The V call is TRBV12-3 or TRBV12-4, the J call TRBJ2-7, with a possible D match to TRBD1 (6 bases). The CDR3 spans 13 residues. Trimming took off 5 bases at V and 2 bases at J, with 10 bases between the two ends. Here the CDR3 DNA reads TGTGCCAGCAGTAACAGGGTTACCTACGAGCAGTACTTC. This translates into CASSNRVTYEQYF.

The count of this clone is one. V gene TRBV19 combines with J gene TRBJ1-6; possibly TRBD1 for D (5 bases). Germline assignment: CDR1 LNHDA and CDR2 SQIVND (reference sequence). The CDR3 consists of 14 residues. With 4 bases removed from V and 6 bases from J, the gap between germline ends came to 10 bases. In nucleotides, the CDR3 is TGTGCCAGTAGTACTACAGGCGTTAATTCACCCCTCCACTTT. This encodes CASSTTGVNSPLHF.

This rearrangement joins TRBV30 to TRBJ1-4; D not resolved. This CDR3 contains 13 residues. CDR1 is GTSNPN, CDR2 SVGIG, per germline (reference sequence). V lost 7 bases and J 3 bases, leaving 12 bases between the germline ends. The CDR3: CAFKRRPNEKLFF. Written as DNA, the CDR3 is TGTGCCTTTAAGCGGAGACCTAATGAAAAACTGTTTTTT.

The chain couples TRBV6-2 or TRBV6-3 to TRBJ1-5; 7 bases are shared with TRBD1. Looked up from germline, CDR1 is MNHEY and CDR2 is SVGEGT. With 5 bases clipped from V and 1 base from J, the junction kept 5 bases outside the gene matches. CDR3 length: 15 amino acids. The CDR3 DNA reads TGTGCCAGCAGTAGGGACAGAACGAGCAATCAGCCCCAGCATTTT. Its translation is CASSRDRTSNQPQHF.

J is TRBJ2-4 and V is TRBV4-3, with 8 positions matching TRBD2. CDR1 and CDR2 (germline): LGHNA, YSLEER. CDR3 length: 18 residues. V lost 0 bases to trimming and J lost 0 bases; unmatched junction nucleotides: 7. CDR3 residues: CASSQDPGGGLAKNIQYF. In nucleotides, the CDR3 is TGCGCCAGCAGCCAAGATCCGGGCGGGGGGTTAGCCAAAAACATTCAGTACTTC.

The CDR3 nucleotides are TGCGCCAGCAGCCAAGGGATAGCTGCGGATACGCAGTATTTT. Protein product: CASSQGIAADTQYF. The chain couples TRBV4-3 to TRBJ2-3; D not certain. Per the germline V gene, CDR1 is LGHNA and CDR2 is YSLEER. V was pared by 1 base and J by 6 bases, with 11 bases between. The length of the CDR3 is 14 residues.

The count of this clone is one. This CDR3 reads CASSANRGLNQPQHF. Written as DNA, the CDR3 is TGTGCCAGCAGCGCCAACAGGGGACTCAATCAGCCCCAGCATTTT. This sequence joins TRBV7-2 and TRBJ1-5; 7 bases fit TRBD1. Germline V gene data show CDR1 as SGHTA and CDR2 as FQGNSA. This CDR3 spans 15 amino acids. V shed 5 bases, J shed 3 bases, and the junction held 7 bases outside the gene matches.